These 26 T cell receptor beta chains share one sample of origin, sequenced in a study of blood T cell repertoires in COVID-19. Sequencing was performed with immunoSEQ multiplex PCR; in TCRdb, only in-frame clones are kept and a portion is missing. Of about 180,000 clones listed, 90% to 95% are singletons. What was sequenced was peripheral blood. The receptor source for this set is a man aged 45 to 65 with acute or convalescent COVID-19.

This clone was detected once. The genes are TRBV6-2 or TRBV6-3 and TRBJ1-2; D may be TRBD1 (5 bases). V was shortened by 6 bases and J by 2 bases, with 16 bases between the two germline ends. Germline-derived CDR1 and CDR2 are MNHEY and SVGEGT. The CDR3 loop spans 15 amino acids. CDR3 residues: CASSQGASSNYGYTF. In nucleotides, the CDR3 is TGTGCCAGCAGCCAGGGAGCCTCTTCAAACTATGGCTACACCTTC.

The rearrangement uses TRBV28 and TRBJ1-5, with TRBD1 as a possible D gene (6 bases). Trimming took off 5 bases at V and 9 bases at J, with 23 bases between the two ends. CDR1 and CDR2 from the germline V gene are MDHEN and SYDVKM. CDR3 length equals 16 residues. As DNA, the CDR3 is TGTGCCAGCAGTGACCCAGGGGCCTCCTTGAGAAGGCCCCAGCATTTT. It translates to CASSDPGASLRRPQHF.

This chain joins TRBV19 and TRBJ1-1; no reliable D call. V lost 1 base to trimming and J lost 8 bases, with 11 bases between them. CDR1 LNHDA and CDR2 SQIVND come from the germline V gene (reference sequence). The CDR3 is 13 residues long. The CDR3 region has the DNA TGTGCCAGTAGTATAGCCTGGGCGGGAGAAGCTTTCTTT. It encodes CASSIAWAGEAFF.

The rearrangement links TRBV5-6 to TRBJ1-1; perhaps TRBD1 as D (6 bases). Germline loops: CDR1 SGHDT, CDR2 YYEEEE. V dropped 0 bases and J dropped 2 bases, with 14 bases sitting between them. The CDR3 is 16 amino acids. CDR3 nucleotides: TGTGCCAGCAGCTTGGACCGGCAGGGGATCAACACTGAAGCTTTCTTT. Encoded protein: CASSLDRQGINTEAFF.

The chain recombines TRBV18 with TRBJ2-7; D unresolved. Trimming removed 3 bases from V and 4 bases from J, with 16 bases in between. This CDR3 spans 15 amino acids. The germline V gene encodes CDR1 KGHSH and CDR2 LQKENI. The CDR3 is CASSPYADSRYEQYF. The DNA of the CDR3 is TGTGCCAGCTCACCCTACGCGGATAGCCGTTACGAGCAGTACTTC. Complete variable domain (other parts from reference TRBV18 and TRBJ2-7): NAGVMQNPRHLVRRRGQEARLRCSPMKGHSHVYWYRQLPEEGLKFMVYLQKENIIDESGMPKERFSAEFPKEGPSILRIQQVVRGDSAAYFCASSPYADSRYEQYFGPGTRLTVT.

The rearrangement joins TRBV7-8 to TRBJ1-2, with D unclear. Deletions cut 4 bases from V and 2 bases from J, with 14 bases between. CDR1 is SGHVS and CDR2 is FQNEAQ in the germline V gene. This CDR3 is built from 15 residues. CDR3 nucleotide sequence: TGTGCCAGCAGCTATCTAGCTAGCCGAAACTATGGCTACACCTTC. Translation gives CASSYLASRNYGYTF.

This rearrangement joins TRBV5-1 to TRBJ2-1, with 12 bases aligning to TRBD1. The V gene end was trimmed by 3 bases and the J gene end by 8 bases; junction bases not matched to a gene: 9. Germline loops: CDR1 SGHRS, CDR2 YFSETQ. This CDR3 has 16 residues. CDR3: CASSSGPGQGAYEQFF. CDR3 DNA sequence: TGCGCCAGCAGCTCTGGACCGGGACAGGGGGCTTATGAGCAGTTCTTC. The full variable domain, completed using reference TRBV5-1 and TRBJ2-1, is KAGVTQTPRYLIKTRGQQVTLSCSPISGHRSVSWYQQTPGQGLQFLFEYFSETQRNKGNFPGRFSGRQFSNSRSEMNVSTLELGDSALYLCASSSGPGQGAYEQFFGPGTRLTVL.

The genes are TRBV7-2 and TRBJ1-4; 9 bases are shared with TRBD1. The CDR3 consists of 15 residues. J lost 7 bases, V lost 2 bases, and 5 bases had no gene match. Germline CDR1 is SGHTA and CDR2 is FQGNSA. The CDR3 loop is CASSLLGQGGEKLFF. As DNA, the CDR3 is TGTGCCAGCAGCTTATTGGGACAGGGTGGTGAAAAACTGTTTTTT.

This sequence joins TRBV6-1 and TRBJ1-2, with TRBD1 identical over 7 bases. The junction had 7 bases not matched to a gene; V was cut back by 0 bases and J by 0 bases. The germline gives CDR1 MNHNS, CDR2 SASEGT. This CDR3 has 17 residues. As DNA, the CDR3 is TGTGCCAGCAGTGAAGCGCTTCTTGGGACAGCTAACTATGGCTACACCTTC. It specifies CASSEALLGTANYGYTF.

This rearrangement joins TRBV4-1 to TRBJ2-5; maybe TRBD1 (6 bases). Germline CDR1 is MGHRA and CDR2 is YSYEKL. The CDR3 runs 13 residues. V was shortened by 4 bases and J by 4 bases, with 10 bases between the two germline ends. The CDR3 region is CASSPGQAETQYF. The CDR3 DNA follows: TGCGCCAGCAGCCCGGGACAAGCAGAGACCCAGTACTTC.

This clone was seen more than once but under ten times. V and J are TRBV7-2 and TRBJ2-1, with 7 bases that match TRBD2. This CDR3 spans 13 amino acids. The J segment lost 6 bases and the V segment lost 1 base, leaving 0 bases of the junction unmatched. Germline V CDR1 and CDR2: SGHTA, FQGNSA. CDR3 nucleotide sequence: TGTGCCAGCAGCTTAGGGACTAGCAATGAGCAGTTCTTC. This codes for CASSLGTSNEQFF.

The chain combines TRBV5-4 with TRBJ2-1; D perhaps matches TRBD1 (6 bases). Germline V CDR1 and CDR2: SGHNT, YYREEE (reference sequence). The CDR3 consists of 15 residues. Between the trimmed V and J ends, which lost 4 bases and 2 bases, there was a span of 13 bases. The CDR3 bases are TGTGCCAGCAGCGACGGGACACTACCCTACAATGAGCAGTTCTTC. Its protein is CASSDGTLPYNEQFF.

The chain is built from TRBV18 and TRBJ2-3; 9 nucleotides line up with TRBD2. Germline CDR1 and CDR2: KGHSH and LQKENI. V trimming: 5 bases; J trimming: 3 bases; junction bases outside the gene matches: 6. This CDR3 spans 15 amino acids. This CDR3 is CASSLREGQTDTQYF. CDR3 DNA: TGTGCCAGCTCATTGCGGGAGGGCCAAACAGATACGCAGTATTTT.

The rearrangement links TRBV2 to TRBJ2-7, with 7 nucleotides matching TRBD1. The CDR3 sequence is 13 residues long. The germline V gene encodes CDR1 SNHLY and CDR2 FYNNEI. After removal of 6 bases from V and 5 bases from J, the junction contained 7 bases not matched to a gene. The DNA for the CDR3 is TGTGCCAGCAGCCAACAGGGGATCCACGAGCAGTACGTC. As protein: CASSQQGIHEQYV.

This clone occurred once. This chain joins TRBV3-1 (or the pseudogene TRBV3-2) and TRBJ2-2; weak D call: TRBD1 (5 bases). The V end was cut by 4 bases, the J end by 4 bases, with 10 bases between. The germline gives CDR1 LGHDT, CDR2 YNNKEL (reference sequence). This CDR3 contains 14 residues. The CDR3 nucleotides read TGTGCCAGCAGCCCCAGGGTGGCCACCGGGGAGCTGTTTTTT. It yields the protein CASSPRVATGELFF.

The V gene is TRBV9, the J gene TRBJ2-1; tentative D call: TRBD1 (5 bases). V lost 0 bases and J lost 6, with 10 bases in between. Germline CDR1 and CDR2: SGDLS and YYNGEE. CDR3 size: 14 residues. The CDR3 sequence is CASSVDGAVNEQFF. The CDR3 DNA is TGTGCCAGCAGCGTAGATGGGGCAGTCAATGAGCAGTTCTTC.

The chain uses TRBV15 and TRBJ1-5, with 9 nucleotides matching TRBD1. J was trimmed by 5 bases and V by 2 bases; bases with no gene match: 10. CDR1 and CDR2 from the germline V gene are LNHNV and YYDKDF (reference sequence). The CDR3 is made up of 17 amino acids. The CDR3 nucleotides are TGTGCCACCAGCAGACCCCGTACAGGGGGCACGGATCAGCCCCAGCATTTT. Translating it yields CATSRPRTGGTDQPQHF.

This chain connects TRBV28 to TRBJ2-1, with no clear D. The V gene lost 6 bases and the J gene lost 0 bases, with 9 bases spanning the gap. CDR1 is MDHEN, CDR2 SYDVKM, per germline. This CDR3 comprises 14 residues. The CDR3 DNA reads as TGTGCCAGCAGGGCGGTTAGCTCCTACAATGAGCAGTTCTTC. This codes for CASRAVSSYNEQFF. The full variable domain, completed using reference TRBV28 and TRBJ2-1, is DVKVTQSSRYLVKRTGEKVFLECVQDMDHENMFWYRQDPGLGLRLIYFSYDVKMKEKGDIPEGYSVSREKKERFSLILESASTNQTSMYLCASRAVSSYNEQFFGPGTRLTVL.

This sequence joins TRBV5-8 and TRBJ1-4; perhaps TRBD1 as D (5 bases). From germline, CDR1 is SGHTS and CDR2 YDEGEE. This CDR3 has 15 residues. With 4 bases removed from V and 7 bases from J, the gap between germline ends came to 17 bases. Here the CDR3 DNA reads TGTGCCAGCAGCCGATCAGGGTATATGGGTGAAAAACTGTTTTTT. Translated, it gives CASSRSGYMGEKLFF. Combining the CDR3 with reference TRBV5-8 and TRBJ1-4 gives the whole variable domain EAGVTQSPTHLIKTRGQQATLRCSPISGHTSVYWYQQALGLGLQFLLWYDEGEERNRGNFPPRFSGRQFPNYSSELNVNALELEDSALYLCASSRSGYMGEKLFFGSGTQLSVL.

The gene calls are TRBV2 and TRBJ1-1; D unclear. The CDR3 loop spans 12 amino acids. V was pared by 7 bases and J by 3 bases, with 9 bases between. Germline V gene lookup returns CDR1 SNHLY and CDR2 FYNNEI. CDR3 nucleotide sequence: TGTGCCAGCACCACTACGGACACTGAAGCTTTCTTT. Amino acids: CASTTTDTEAFF.

This clone was counted only a few times. The V call is TRBV2, the J call TRBJ2-7, with 9 positions matching TRBD2. From germline, CDR1 is SNHLY and CDR2 FYNNEI. There are 14 residues in the CDR3. V lost 3 bases, J lost 6 bases, and 6 bases stayed unmatched. CDR3 sequence (DNA): TGTGCCAGCAGTGAGGCTAGCGGGATAATCGAGCAGTACTTC. This sequence encodes CASSEASGIIEQYF.

V and J are TRBV7-8 and TRBJ2-7; 14 bases match TRBD2. Germline CDR1 and CDR2: SGHVS and FQNEAQ. V gave up 5 bases and J gave up 7 bases; unmatched junction bases: 13. The CDR3 extends over 17 amino acids. CDR3 sequence reads: CASSPPTGTSGREEQYF. In DNA form, the CDR3 reads TGTGCCAGCAGCCCCCCCACGGGGACTAGCGGGAGAGAGGAGCAGTACTTC.

The rearrangement links TRBV7-9 to TRBJ1-2, with D perhaps matching TRBD1 (6 bases). Germline V gives CDR1 SEHNR, CDR2 FQNEAQ (reference sequence). CDR3 length equals 12 residues. Trimming removed 2 bases from V and 5 bases from J, with 6 bases in between. DNA for the CDR3: TGTGCCAGCAGCTTACAGGGGTATGGCTACACCTTC. Protein: CASSLQGYGYTF.

This clone was seen once. This chain joins TRBV7-8 and TRBJ1-5, with D perhaps matching TRBD1 (6 bases). The CDR3 is 15 residues long. Looked up from germline, CDR1 is SGHVS and CDR2 is FQNEAQ. V lost 5 bases and J 3 bases, leaving 14 bases between the germline ends. Here the CDR3 DNA reads TGTGCCAGCAGCCCCGACAGGACGAACAATCAGCCCCAGCATTTT. Protein sequence: CASSPDRTNNQPQHF.

The chain combines TRBV27 with TRBJ2-7; tentatively, D is TRBD2 (6 bases). Trimming removed 5 bases from V and 1 base from J, with 18 bases in between. Germline values: CDR1 MNHEY, CDR2 SMNVEV (reference sequence). The CDR3 is 16 residues long. The chain's CDR3 is CASSLTPGANSYEQYF. The CDR3 DNA reads TGTGCCAGCAGTCTTACCCCGGGAGCTAATTCCTACGAGCAGTACTTC.

The chain employs TRBV11-2 and TRBJ2-5; maybe TRBD1 (5 bases). There are 14 residues in the CDR3. Germline V lookup: CDR1 SGHAT, CDR2 FQNNGV. The V end was cut by 5 bases, the J end by 5 bases, with 15 bases between. The CDR3 sequence is CASSAAVGVETQYF. DNA of the CDR3: TGTGCCAGCAGCGCCGCGGTAGGGGTGGAGACCCAGTACTTC.